Shown below are 29 T cell receptor beta chains from a single sample sequenced in a study of blood T cell repertoires in COVID-19. Profiled with immunoSEQ multiplex PCR; TCRdb holds only in-frame clones, not every one. The data show about 80,000 clones, around 81% seen once. Sequencing was carried out using peripheral blood. These receptors originate from a human donor in a cohort sampled during active COVID-19.

The J gene is TRBJ2-1, the V gene TRBV7-9; D is unclear. Germline V lookup: CDR1 SEHNR, CDR2 FQNEAQ (reference sequence). CDR3 length: 15 amino acids. Trimming removed 1 base at V and 0 bases at J, with 7 bases between. CDR3 sequence: CASSLVPSSYNEQFF. Here the CDR3 DNA reads TGTGCCAGCAGCTTAGTCCCGAGCTCCTACAATGAGCAGTTCTTC. The full variable domain, rest sourced from reference TRBV7-9 and TRBJ2-1, is DTGVSQNPRHKITKRGQNVTFRCDPISEHNRLYWYRQTLGQGPEFLTYFQNEAQLEKSRLLSDRFSAERPKGSFSTLEIQRTEQGDSAMYLCASSLVPSSYNEQFFGPGTRLTVL.

The rearrangement links TRBV27 to TRBJ2-3; 8 positions match TRBD1. V dropped 5 bases and J dropped 1; count of bases not matched to a gene: 14. The germline V gene has CDR1 MNHEY and CDR2 SMNVEV (reference sequence). The CDR3 contains 18 residues. In nucleotides, the CDR3 is TGTGCCAGCAGTCGAAGGACAGGGTCCATCCGGGGCACAGATACGCAGTATTTT. Translating gives CASSRRTGSIRGTDTQYF.

J is TRBJ2-2 and V is TRBV24-1; a possible D gene is TRBD2 (7 bases). The V gene's germline CDR1 is KGHDR and CDR2 SFDVKD. There are 13 residues in the CDR3. Trimming removed 11 bases at V and 4 bases at J, with 13 bases between. CDR3 loop: CASGGGGTGELFF. DNA for the CDR3: TGTGCCAGCGGGGGCGGGGGCACCGGGGAGCTGTTTTTT.

The gene calls are TRBV24-1 and TRBJ2-2; D remains unclear. This CDR3 contains 14 residues. Trimming took off 6 bases at V and 1 base at J, with 8 bases between the two ends. CDR1 and CDR2 from the germline V gene are KGHDR and SFDVKD. CDR3 nucleotides: TGTGCCACCAGTAATTCAGGGAACACCGGGGAGCTGTTTTTT. It encodes CATSNSGNTGELFF.

The genes are TRBV7-9 and TRBJ2-1, with a weak D call TRBD1 (5 bases). Trimming shortened V by 3 bases and J by 4 bases, and 10 bases separated the two germline ends. In germline, CDR1 is SEHNR, CDR2 FQNEAQ (reference sequence). CDR3 length equals 14 residues. As DNA, the CDR3 is TGTGCCAGCAGCTTGACAGACTCTTACAATGAGCAGTTCTTC. This gives the protein CASSLTDSYNEQFF.

The V call is TRBV5-6, the J call TRBJ2-7; TRBD2 agrees at 10 bases. Unmatched junction bases numbered 5, after V lost 2 bases and J lost 6 bases. This CDR3 region has 14 residues. Germline lookup yields CDR1 SGHDT and CDR2 YYEEEE. CDR3 sequence reads: CASSFSGRPVEQYV. The CDR3 coding sequence is TGTGCCAGCAGCTTTAGCGGGAGGCCTGTCGAGCAGTACGTC.

This clone has a handful of counts. The chain carries TRBV6-5 and TRBJ1-1; D gene uncertain. V lost 1 base, J lost 5 bases, and 8 bases lay in between. CDR3 length: 13 amino acids. The germline gives CDR1 MNHEY, CDR2 SVGAGI. DNA of the CDR3: TGTGCCAGCAGTTACTACGGCGGGACTGAAGCTTTCTTT. Its protein product is CASSYYGGTEAFF.

CDR3 in DNA: TGTGCCAGCAGAAGCGGGGGGGCGCAAAATGAGCAGTTCTTC. Translated, it gives CASRSGGAQNEQFF. The V gene is TRBV6-5, the J gene TRBJ2-1, with 10 bases fitting TRBD2. Germline V gene data show CDR1 as MNHEY and CDR2 as SVGAGI. The V gene end was trimmed by 6 bases and the J gene end by 7 bases; junction bases not matched to a gene: 6. This CDR3 has 14 residues.

The J gene is TRBJ2-7, the V gene TRBV18, with D possibly being TRBD2 (5 bases). The CDR3 runs 13 residues. The V gene's germline CDR1 is KGHSH and CDR2 LQKENI. V was pared by 6 bases and J by 2 bases, with 11 bases between. CDR3 amino acids: CASSLREAYEQYV. The CDR3 DNA follows: TGTGCCAGCTCCCTACGGGAAGCCTACGAGCAGTACGTC.

This sequence joins TRBV24-1 and TRBJ1-2, with 11 bases aligning to TRBD1. The CDR3 runs to 16 residues. J lost 2 bases, V lost 5 bases, and 6 bases had no gene match. CDR1 and CDR2 from the germline V gene are KGHDR and SFDVKD. The DNA of the CDR3 is TGTGCCACCAGTGGGTGGACAGGGGGCAGGAACTATGGCTACACCTTC. It codes for CATSGWTGGRNYGYTF.

CDR3 residues: CASRPTQGASYNSPLHF. The CDR3 DNA reads TGTGCCAGCAGACCCACACAGGGGGCGTCCTATAATTCACCCCTCCACTTT. V gene TRBV28 combines with J gene TRBJ1-6, with 9 bases that match TRBD1. Germline CDR1 is MDHEN and CDR2 is SYDVKM. J lost 1 base, V lost 6 bases, and 7 bases had no gene match. This CDR3 region has 17 residues. Full variable domain (missing parts from reference TRBV28 and TRBJ1-6): DVKVTQSSRYLVKRTGEKVFLECVQDMDHENMFWYRQDPGLGLRLIYFSYDVKMKEKGDIPEGYSVSREKKERFSLILESASTNQTSMYLCASRPTQGASYNSPLHFGNGTRLTVT.

This chain links TRBV6-6 with TRBJ1-2; D possibly corresponds to TRBD1 (6 bases). The CDR3 extends over 13 amino acids. Germline V CDR1 and CDR2: MNHNY, SVGAGI (reference sequence). V lost 6 bases, J lost 2 bases, and 10 bases lay in between. The chain's CDR3 is CASRLDSNYGYTF. The CDR3 DNA reads as TGTGCCAGCAGATTGGACAGCAACTATGGCTACACCTTC.

Points on this clone: In the same sample, other DNA sequences code for this CDR3. V usage is TRBV5-1 and J usage is TRBJ1-1; D ambiguous. The CDR3 is made up of 14 amino acids. With 0 bases removed from V and 0 bases from J, the gap between germline ends came to 6 bases. CDR1 SGHRS and CDR2 YFSETQ come from the germline V gene. This CDR3 reads CASSLGQVNTEAFF. The CDR3 region has the DNA TGCGCCAGCAGCTTGGGCCAGGTGAACACTGAAGCTTTCTTT.

This clone showed up many times. The rearrangement uses TRBV25-1 and TRBJ2-1, with D possibly being TRBD1 (5 bases). CDR3 length: 16 residues. Germline V gives CDR1 MGHDK, CDR2 SYGVNS. V shed 1 base and J shed 9 bases, with 19 bases lying between them. The CDR3 loop reads CASSESTAGLQSEQFF. The CDR3 DNA follows: TGTGCCAGCAGTGAATCGACGGCAGGGCTTCAAAGTGAGCAGTTCTTC.

This chain joins TRBV6-6 and TRBJ1-1; possibly TRBD1 for D (6 bases). V dropped 0 bases and J dropped 0 bases, with 11 bases sitting between them. The V gene's germline CDR1 is MNHNY and CDR2 SVGAGI (reference sequence). CDR3 length equals 16 residues. The CDR3 loop reads CASSYSLTGVNTEAFF. CDR3 DNA sequence: TGTGCCAGCAGTTACTCTTTGACAGGCGTGAACACTGAAGCTTTCTTT.

This clone was seen a few times. This chain uses TRBV4-1 with TRBJ1-1; TRBD1 might be the D (6 bases). Trimming stripped 4 bases from V and 5 bases from J, with 14 bases between. The CDR3 is 14 residues long. Germline V CDR1 and CDR2: MGHRA, YSYEKL. The CDR3: CASSPLQGETEAFF. CDR3 nucleotides: TGCGCCAGCAGCCCGTTACAGGGAGAAACTGAAGCTTTCTTT.

The gene calls are TRBV9 and TRBJ1-3, with D possibly TRBD1 on 5 matching bases. The CDR3 is made up of 12 amino acids. Looked up from germline, CDR1 is SGDLS and CDR2 is YYNGEE. The V gene lost 2 bases and the J gene lost 8 bases, with 8 bases spanning the gap. The CDR3, as DNA: TGTGCCAGCAGCGTGGCACAGGACACCATATATTTT. It specifies CASSVAQDTIYF.

The rearrangement links TRBV6-1 to TRBJ1-1; D is uncertain. Trimming took off 2 bases at V and 0 bases at J, with 10 bases between the two ends. CDR3 length: 15 residues. Germline CDR1 MNHNS, CDR2 SASEGT. CDR3 amino acids: CASSEILGMNTEAFF. CDR3 nucleotides: TGTGCCAGCAGTGAAATTCTAGGTATGAACACTGAAGCTTTCTTT.

This clone was detected only once. The J gene is TRBJ1-2, the V gene TRBV5-5; no clear D gene. V lost 2 bases to trimming and J lost 8 bases, with 16 bases between them. CDR3 length: 14 amino acids. The germline V gene encodes CDR1 SGHKS and CDR2 YYEKEE (reference sequence). CDR3 DNA: TGTGCCAGCAGCTTCACGGGCCCCCCGGGGGGCTACACCTTC. It codes for CASSFTGPPGGYTF.

CDR3 protein: CASSLTHANEQFF. The CDR3 DNA reads as TGTGCCAGCAGCCTGACTCACGCAAATGAGCAGTTCTTC. The chain combines TRBV11-2 with TRBJ2-1; D is undetermined. V was trimmed by 5 bases and J by 7 bases, leaving 12 bases between them. This CDR3 spans 13 amino acids. The germline gives CDR1 SGHAT, CDR2 FQNNGV.

This chain connects TRBV28 to TRBJ2-1; the match to TRBD1 covers 9 bases. The CDR3 extends over 15 amino acids. Germline assignment: CDR1 MDHEN and CDR2 SYDVKM. Unmatched junction bases numbered 7, after V lost 6 bases and J lost 4 bases. For the CDR3, the DNA is TGTGCCAGCAGCAAACCGGGACAGGGTTACAATGAGCAGTTCTTC. Encoded protein: CASSKPGQGYNEQFF.

The chain uses TRBV7-2 and TRBJ2-1, with TRBD2 identical over 10 bases. The CDR3 consists of 17 residues. After removal of 2 bases from V and 4 bases from J, the junction contained 8 bases not matched to a gene. Germline V CDR1 and CDR2: SGHTA, FQGNSA. Here the CDR3 reads CASSLRTSGTGYNEQFF. In DNA form, the CDR3 reads TGTGCCAGCAGCTTACGGACTAGCGGCACTGGTTACAATGAGCAGTTCTTC.

The chain links TRBV10-3 to TRBJ2-1; the match to TRBD2 covers 15 bases. Per germline, CDR1 ENHRY and CDR2 SYGVKD. The CDR3 loop spans 16 amino acids. Germline trimming cut 2 bases from V and 9 bases from J; bases unmatched to any gene: 5. The CDR3 DNA reads TGTGCCATCAGTGAGGTGGGACTAGCGGGAGGTGGTGAGCAGTTCTTC. It yields the protein CAISEVGLAGGGEQFF.

The chain recombines TRBV7-9 with TRBJ2-1; the match to TRBD2 covers 7 bases. Per the germline V gene, CDR1 is SEHNR and CDR2 is FQNEAQ (reference sequence). The length of the CDR3 is 17 residues. V was clipped by 5 bases and J by 8 bases; unmatched bases: 18. CDR3 residues: CASSTDLRLAVLDEQFF. CDR3 nucleotide sequence: TGTGCCAGCAGCACCGACTTGCGGCTAGCGGTCTTGGATGAGCAGTTCTTC.

The J gene is TRBJ1-2, the V gene TRBV3-1 (or the pseudogene TRBV3-2); 8 nucleotides match TRBD1. In germline, CDR1 is LGHDT, CDR2 YNNKEL (reference sequence). The CDR3 extends over 19 amino acids. Trimming cost V 4 bases and J 0 bases; bases outside gene matches: 16. The CDR3 loop reads CASSPGQGGSLFPNYGYTF. The CDR3 nucleotides read TGTGCCAGCAGCCCTGGACAGGGCGGATCTCTTTTTCCTAACTATGGCTACACCTTC.

This chain uses TRBV12-3 or TRBV12-4 with TRBJ2-7; 7 bases align to TRBD1. V was pared by 1 base and J by 4 bases, with 1 base of the junction left unmatched. CDR3 length equals 13 residues. CDR3 DNA: TGTGCCAGCAGTTTAGAGGGACAGTACGAGCAGTACTTC. Translating it yields CASSLEGQYEQYF.

The chain carries TRBV27 and TRBJ1-2; D may be TRBD1 (5 bases). This CDR3 comprises 13 residues. With 5 bases removed from V and 8 bases from J, the gap between germline ends came to 15 bases. Germline lookup yields CDR1 MNHEY and CDR2 SMNVEV (reference sequence). As DNA, the CDR3 is TGTGCCAGCAGTATGGGGGGTAACCGGGGCTACACCTTC. It encodes CASSMGGNRGYTF.

The rearrangement links TRBV18 to TRBJ1-1; unclear D gene. Trimming shortened V by 4 bases and J by 3 bases, and 9 bases separated the two germline ends. The CDR3 extends over 13 amino acids. Germline V gene sequence: CDR1 KGHSH, CDR2 LQKENI. CDR3 protein: CASSLNRDTEAFF. The CDR3 coding sequence is TGTGCCAGCTCACTCAACCGGGACACTGAAGCTTTCTTT.

This clone was seen repeatedly, ten times or more. J is TRBJ2-2 and V is TRBV5-4; D call uncertain. The CDR3 covers 16 residues. The V gene lost 4 bases and the J gene lost 4 bases, with 17 bases spanning the gap. Germline assignment: CDR1 SGHNT and CDR2 YYREEE (reference sequence). CDR3 sequence reads: CASSPPVPASTGELFF. The CDR3 region has the DNA TGTGCCAGCAGCCCCCCGGTCCCTGCGAGCACCGGGGAGCTGTTTTTT.